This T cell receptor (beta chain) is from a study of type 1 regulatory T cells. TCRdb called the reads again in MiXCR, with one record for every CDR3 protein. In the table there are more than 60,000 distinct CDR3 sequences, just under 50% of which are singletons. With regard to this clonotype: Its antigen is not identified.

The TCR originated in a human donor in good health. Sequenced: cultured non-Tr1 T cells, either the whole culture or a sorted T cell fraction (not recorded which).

CDR3 residues: CASSPGGGLYNEQFF. The CDR3 DNA sequence: TGCGCCAGCAGCCCGGGCGGGGGCCTTTACAATGAGCAGTTCTTC. The chain combines TRBV5-1 with TRBJ2-1; TRBD2 is a possible D gene (7 bases). Germline V CDR1 and CDR2: SGHRS, YFSETQ. V lost 4 bases and J lost 4, with 15 bases in between. The CDR3 sequence is 15 residues long.